The clone carrying this T cell receptor beta chain appeared a single time. These data originate in a study of blood T cell repertoires in COVID-19. The wider study: Researchers got acute and convalescent COVID-19 samples from the United States, Italy and Spain. T cells, B-cell-depleted T cells, or PBMCs provided the cDNA or gDNA that served as material.

V lost 4 bases to trimming and J lost 2 bases, with 12 bases between them. The CDR3 sequence is 15 residues long. The V gene's germline CDR1 is MNHEY and CDR2 SMNVEV (reference sequence). In the authors' workflow: It was from reference gene primer amplification that nucleated cell counts were estimated. Only in-frame clones appear in the TCRdb table, and some are missing; sequencing was by immunoSEQ multiplex PCR. D and trimming were read from the DNA, whereas the V and J calls and clone size are those reported in that table. The repertoire holds about 170,000 clones, with 88% as singletons. The sequence was obtained from a man in his fifties or sixties who had recovered from COVID-19. The V call is TRBV27, the J call TRBJ1-5; D gene ambiguous. Sequencing used peripheral blood. CDR3 DNA sequence: TGTGCCAGCAGTTCCCTGGGTGGAGGCAATCAGCCCCAGCATTTT. Translating it yields CASSSLGGGNQPQHF.